These T cell receptor beta chains were read from a single sample in a study of T cells in Graves' hyperthyroidism and ophthalmopathy. TCRdb independently ran MiXCR on the multiplex PCR reads; one entry per CDR3 protein. This sample has a few hundred thousand distinct CDR3 sequences, with roughly 23% found just once. Specimen: blood. The origin of the receptors is a woman between 65 and 79 years old with Graves' ophthalmopathy. Each CDR3 is given with its conserved first and last residue. D genes are given only for firm matches. Part of the rows lack a size; the others show once, few, many or a class for expanded clones.

V,D,size,length,J,DNA,CDR3
TRBV5-1,.,few,16,TRBJ2-7,TGCGCCAGCAGCTTAACCGTGACAACCAGCTCCTACGAGCAGTACTTC,CASSLTVTTSSYEQYF
TRBV6-1,.,.,14,TRBJ2-7,TGTGCCAGCAGAACCTGGGGAACCTCCTACGAGCAGTACTTC,CASRTWGTSYEQYF
TRBV20-1,.,.,11,TRBJ1-2,TGCAGTGCTAGAGCCGGGACAGGCTACACCTTC,CSARAGTGYTF
TRBV7-8,.,few,14,TRBJ1-2,TGTGCCAGCAGCTTAGCCCGACAGTCCTATGGCTACACCTTC,CASSLARQSYGYTF
TRBV3-1,.,.,17,TRBJ2-7,TGTGCCAGCAGCCAAGGAGCCCGCCGCGTAAGGGGGGGCGAGCAGTACTTC,CASSQGARRVRGGEQYF
TRBV6-6,.,.,15,TRBJ2-1,TGTGCCAGCAGTTACTTAAGACTAGTCCTTGATGAGCAGTTCTTC,CASSYLRLVLDEQFF
TRBV5-1,.,few,14,TRBJ1-2,TGCGCCAGCAGCTTGGAAGGATCTAACTATGGCTACACCTTC,CASSLEGSNYGYTF
TRBV30,.,.,15,TRBJ1-1,TGTGCCTGGAGAAAGGCGATAACCATGAACACTGAAGCTTTCTTT,CAWRKAITMNTEAFF
TRBV12-3/TRBV12-4,.,many,15,TRBJ1-1,TGTGCCAGCAGTAGAGCCGACAACCTGAACACTGAAGCTTTCTTT,CASSRADNLNTEAFF
TRBV10-1,.,few,13,TRBJ1-6,TGCGCCAGCAGGTGGTCAGACACTTCACCCCTCCACTTT,CASRWSDTSPLHF
TRBV11-2,.,.,15,TRBJ1-2,TGTGCCAGCAGCCCCGGGGGAGGACGTACCCGAGGCGGCACCTTC,CASSPGGGRTRGGTF
TRBV5-1,TRBD1,.,15,TRBJ1-2,TGCGCCAGCAGCATAGGGACAGGGATGAACTATGGCTACACCTTC,CASSIGTGMNYGYTF
TRBV7-9,.,.,17,TRBJ1-5,TGTGCCAGCAGCTTAGATGGGTGGGGGATTAGTAATCAGCCCCAGCATTTT,CASSLDGWGISNQPQHF
TRBV5-1,.,.,15,TRBJ2-5,TGCGCCAGCAGCTCTGCCTTGGGGGAGCAAGAGACCCAGTACTTC,CASSSALGEQETQYF
TRBV18,.,.,15,TRBJ2-3,TGTGCCAGCTCACCTGTCCAGCGGGCCACAGATACGCAGTATTTT,CASSPVQRATDTQYF
TRBV6-2/TRBV6-3,TRBD2,few,19,TRBJ2-7,TGTGCCAGCCGTACATTACCGGGACTAGCGGGAGGGAGGAGCTACGAGCAGTACTTC,CASRTLPGLAGGRSYEQYF
TRBV6-1,TRBD1,few,13,TRBJ1-2,TGTGCCAGCCGGGGGGACAGGGGAAATGGCTACACCTTC,CASRGDRGNGYTF
TRBV11-2,TRBD2,many,14,TRBJ2-7,TGTGCCAGCAGTTTTACTAGCGGGTCCTACGAGCAGTACTTC,CASSFTSGSYEQYF
TRBV12-3/TRBV12-4,.,many,12,TRBJ1-1,TGTGCCAGCAGTTTATGGAACACTGAAGCTTTCTTT,CASSLWNTEAFF
TRBV12-3/TRBV12-4,.,.,12,TRBJ2-3,TGTGCCAGCAGTTTAGTGCCAGATACGCAGTATTTT,CASSLVPDTQYF
TRBV19,TRBD2,few,16,TRBJ2-1,TGTGCCAGTGGAGGGATTCGCGGGAGGGCCCACAATGAGCAGTTCTTC,CASGGIRGRAHNEQFF
TRBV7-3,TRBD1,.,13,TRBJ2-2,TGTGCCAGCAGCAAGGACAGGGTCGGGGAGCTGTTTTTT,CASSKDRVGELFF
TRBV12-3/TRBV12-4,.,few,14,TRBJ1-2,TGTGCCAGCAGTCCGGGGACATCTGGCTATGGCTACACCTTC,CASSPGTSGYGYTF
TRBV4-2,.,few,13,TRBJ2-7,TGTGCCAGCAGCCAATTTAACCGCTACGAGCAGTACTTC,CASSQFNRYEQYF
TRBV20-1,.,few,15,TRBJ1-4,TGCAGTGCTAGAGATGACGGGGGCGAAGGCGAAAAACTGTTTTTT,CSARDDGGEGEKLFF
TRBV6-2/TRBV6-3,.,.,14,TRBJ1-2,TGTGCCAGCACACTACTCGCAGGTTCGGAGGGCTACACCTTC,CASTLLAGSEGYTF
TRBV5-1,TRBD1,few,16,TRBJ2-1,TGCGCCAGCAGCTTTATCGGACAGGGGGCTGGCAATGAGCAGTTCTTC,CASSFIGQGAGNEQFF
TRBV20-1,.,few,16,TRBJ1-3,TGCAGTGCTAGAGAAATGACAGGCCGCTCTGGAAACACCATATATTTT,CSAREMTGRSGNTIYF
TRBV20-1,TRBD1,.,13,TRBJ2-7,TGCAGTGCTTTCAGACAGGGGGCGCACGAGCAGTACTTC,CSAFRQGAHEQYF
TRBV28,.,many,11,TRBJ2-7,TGTGCCAGCAGTTCAACAAGGGAGCAGTACTTC,CASSSTREQYF
TRBV30,.,.,14,TRBJ1-1,TGTGCCTGGAGGGTCGGGGGGCGAGGAACTGAAGCTTTCTTT,CAWRVGGRGTEAFF